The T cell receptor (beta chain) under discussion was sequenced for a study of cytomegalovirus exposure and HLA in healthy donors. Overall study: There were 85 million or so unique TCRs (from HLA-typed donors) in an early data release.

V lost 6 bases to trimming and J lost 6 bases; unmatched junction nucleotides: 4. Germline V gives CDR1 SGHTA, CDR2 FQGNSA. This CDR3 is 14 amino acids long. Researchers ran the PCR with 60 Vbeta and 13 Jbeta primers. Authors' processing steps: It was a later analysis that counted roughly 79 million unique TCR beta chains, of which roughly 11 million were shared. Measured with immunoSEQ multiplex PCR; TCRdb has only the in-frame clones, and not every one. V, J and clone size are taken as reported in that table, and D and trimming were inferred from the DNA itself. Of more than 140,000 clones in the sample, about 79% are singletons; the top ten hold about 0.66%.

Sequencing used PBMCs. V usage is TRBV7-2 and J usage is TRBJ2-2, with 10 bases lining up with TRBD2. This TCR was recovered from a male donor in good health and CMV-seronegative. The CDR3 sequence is CASRLAGVSGELFF. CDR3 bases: TGTGCCAGCAGGCTAGCGGGAGTTTCCGGGGAGCTGTTTTTT.